This passage covers 7 T cell receptor beta chains from one sample sequenced in a study of cytomegalovirus exposure and HLA in healthy donors. This PCR relied on a set of 60 Vbeta primers and 13 Jbeta primers. Assay used: immunoSEQ multiplex PCR; TCRdb lists only in-frame clones, some missing. The sample consists of 120,000 or so clones, approximately 78% of them appearing once. Sequenced input: PBMCs. The receptors come from a man aged 25 to 45 in good health and CMV-seropositive.

V is TRBV14 and J is TRBJ2-1, with 8 bases matching TRBD1. The CDR3 is 17 amino acids. Looked up from germline, CDR1 is SGHDN and CDR2 is FVKESK. Trimming cost V 0 bases and J 7 bases; bases outside gene matches: 11. CDR3 loop: CASSQDPGQGARNEQFF. The CDR3 DNA reads as TGTGCCAGCAGCCAAGATCCAGGGCAGGGGGCGCGGAATGAGCAGTTCTTC.

This clone was picked up one time. The gene calls are TRBV10-2 and TRBJ2-2; TRBD2 aligns across 8 bases. Germline V gives CDR1 WSHSY, CDR2 SAAADI. Losses at the gene ends were 3 bases for V and 4 bases for J; bases not matched to a gene: 7. The CDR3 spans 16 residues. The CDR3 sequence is CASSETGTRGTGELFF. CDR3 sequence (DNA): TGCGCCAGCAGTGAAACCGGGACTAGAGGCACCGGGGAGCTGTTTTTT.

The chain carries TRBV5-6 and TRBJ2-1; D call uncertain. V shed 3 bases and J shed 5 bases, with 15 bases lying between them. Looked up from germline, CDR1 is SGHDT and CDR2 is YYEEEE. This CDR3 spans 15 amino acids. Here the CDR3 DNA reads TGTGCCAGCAGCTCCGCCTTTAGGAGCAACAATGAGCAGTTCTTC. Residues: CASSSAFRSNNEQFF.

On this clone itself: At one end the junction does not follow the germline gene, possibly because of a read error. The chain couples TRBV9 to TRBJ2-3; 10 bases are shared with TRBD2. Per germline, CDR1 SGDLS and CDR2 YYNGEE. CDR3 size: 15 residues. The CDR3 DNA reads TGTGCCAGCAGCGCTAGCGGGAGTCTTGCAGATACGCAGTGTTTT. It is translated as CASSASGSLADTQCF.

The chain has TRBV5-6 and TRBJ1-2, with 7 bases lining up with TRBD1. Germline V gene data show CDR1 as SGHDT and CDR2 as YYEEEE. The ends lost 4 bases at V and 4 bases at J; junction bases unmatched: 22. The CDR3 runs 19 residues. CDR3 protein: CASSPPPVGTAGKSYGYTF. For the CDR3, the DNA is TGTGCCAGCAGCCCACCTCCGGTTGGGACAGCTGGCAAAAGCTATGGCTACACCTTC.

This clone was observed a single time. The V call is TRBV5-5, the J call TRBJ2-2; D gene ambiguous. The germline V gene has CDR1 SGHKS and CDR2 YYEKEE (reference sequence). The V and J ends lost 0 bases and 1 base respectively, with 4 bases between them. There are 14 residues in the CDR3. CDR3 sequence: CASSLGGNTGELFF. CDR3 DNA: TGTGCCAGCAGCTTGGGCGGGAACACCGGGGAGCTGTTTTTT.

J is TRBJ1-4 and V is TRBV4-1; D perhaps matches TRBD1 (6 bases). CDR1 is MGHRA, CDR2 YSYEKL, per germline. The length of the CDR3 is 17 residues. V was shortened by 2 bases and J by 8 bases, with 21 bases between the two germline ends. In DNA, the CDR3 is TGCGCCAGCAGCCAATTGCCCGGTGGGGGGGGCGTCGAAAAACTGTTTTTT. This encodes CASSQLPGGGGVEKLFF.